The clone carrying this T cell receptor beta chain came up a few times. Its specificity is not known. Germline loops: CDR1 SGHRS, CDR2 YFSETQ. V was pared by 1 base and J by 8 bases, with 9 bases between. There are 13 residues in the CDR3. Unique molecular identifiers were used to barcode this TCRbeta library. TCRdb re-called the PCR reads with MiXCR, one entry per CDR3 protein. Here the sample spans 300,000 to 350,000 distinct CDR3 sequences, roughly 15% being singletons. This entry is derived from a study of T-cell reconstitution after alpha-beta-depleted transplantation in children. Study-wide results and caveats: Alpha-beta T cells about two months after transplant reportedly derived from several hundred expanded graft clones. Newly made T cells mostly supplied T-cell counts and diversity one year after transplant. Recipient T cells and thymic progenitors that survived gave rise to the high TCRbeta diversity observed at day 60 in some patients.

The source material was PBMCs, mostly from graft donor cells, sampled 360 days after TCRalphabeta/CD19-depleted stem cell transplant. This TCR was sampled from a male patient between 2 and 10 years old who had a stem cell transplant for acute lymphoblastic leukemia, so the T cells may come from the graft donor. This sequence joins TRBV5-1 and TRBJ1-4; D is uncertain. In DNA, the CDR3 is TGCGCCAGCAGCTTGACCGATGGGGAAAAACTGTTTTTT. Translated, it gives CASSLTDGEKLFF.